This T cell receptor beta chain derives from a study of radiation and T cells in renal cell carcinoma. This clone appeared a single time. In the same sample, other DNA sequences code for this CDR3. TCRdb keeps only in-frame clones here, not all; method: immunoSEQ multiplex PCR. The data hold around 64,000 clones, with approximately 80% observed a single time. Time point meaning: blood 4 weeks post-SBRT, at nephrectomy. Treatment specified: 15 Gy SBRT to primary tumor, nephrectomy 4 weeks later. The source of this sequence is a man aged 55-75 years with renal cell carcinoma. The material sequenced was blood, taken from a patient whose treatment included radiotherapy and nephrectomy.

The CDR3 protein is CAISESTGEGTEAFF. The CDR3 bases are TGTGCCATCAGTGAGTCAACCGGGGAGGGCACTGAAGCTTTCTTT. J is TRBJ1-1 and V is TRBV10-3; D uncertain. CDR3 length: 15 residues. V was shortened by 0 bases and J by 4 bases, with 12 bases between the two germline ends. Germline CDR1 ENHRY, CDR2 SYGVKD.